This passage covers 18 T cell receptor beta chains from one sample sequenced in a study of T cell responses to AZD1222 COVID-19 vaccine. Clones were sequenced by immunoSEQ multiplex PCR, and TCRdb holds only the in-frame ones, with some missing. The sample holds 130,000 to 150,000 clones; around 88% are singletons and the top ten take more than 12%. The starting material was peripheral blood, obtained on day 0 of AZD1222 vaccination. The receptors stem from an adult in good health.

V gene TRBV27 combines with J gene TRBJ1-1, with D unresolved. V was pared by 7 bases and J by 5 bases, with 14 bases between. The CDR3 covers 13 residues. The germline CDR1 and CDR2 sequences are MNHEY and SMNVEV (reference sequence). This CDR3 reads CASTLNFGTEAFF. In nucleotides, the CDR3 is TGTGCCAGCACCCTAAACTTCGGTACTGAAGCTTTCTTT.

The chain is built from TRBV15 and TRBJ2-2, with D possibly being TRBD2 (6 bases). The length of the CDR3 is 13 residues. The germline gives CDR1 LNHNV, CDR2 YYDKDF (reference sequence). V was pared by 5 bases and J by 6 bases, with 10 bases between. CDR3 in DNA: TGTGCCACCAGCGAGAGGGAGGCCGGGGAGCTGTTTTTT. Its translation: CATSEREAGELFF.

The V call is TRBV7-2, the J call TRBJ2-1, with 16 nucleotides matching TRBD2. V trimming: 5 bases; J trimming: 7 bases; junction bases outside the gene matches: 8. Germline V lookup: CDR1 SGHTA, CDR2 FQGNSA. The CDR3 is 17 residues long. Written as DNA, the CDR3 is TGTGCCAGCAGCCCGGCGGGACTAGCGGGGGGGGGTAATGAGCAGTTCTTC. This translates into CASSPAGLAGGGNEQFF.

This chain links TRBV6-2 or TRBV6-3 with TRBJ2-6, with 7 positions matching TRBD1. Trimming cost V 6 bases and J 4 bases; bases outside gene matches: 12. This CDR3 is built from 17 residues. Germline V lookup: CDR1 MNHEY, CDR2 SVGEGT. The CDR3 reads CASSQTTGLPGANVLTF. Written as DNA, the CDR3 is TGTGCCAGCAGCCAGACGACAGGGCTTCCCGGGGCCAACGTCCTGACTTTC.

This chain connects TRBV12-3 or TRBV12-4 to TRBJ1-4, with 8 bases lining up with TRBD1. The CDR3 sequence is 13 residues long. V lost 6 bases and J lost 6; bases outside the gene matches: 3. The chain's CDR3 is CASRTGVDEKLFF. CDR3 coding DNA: TGTGCCAGCAGGACAGGGGTCGATGAAAAACTGTTTTTT.

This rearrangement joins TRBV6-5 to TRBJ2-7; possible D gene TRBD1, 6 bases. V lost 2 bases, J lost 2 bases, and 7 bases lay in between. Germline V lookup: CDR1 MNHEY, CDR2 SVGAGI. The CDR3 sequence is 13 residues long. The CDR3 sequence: CASSYGQTYEQYF. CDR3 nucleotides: TGTGCCAGCAGTTACGGACAGACCTACGAGCAGTACTTC.

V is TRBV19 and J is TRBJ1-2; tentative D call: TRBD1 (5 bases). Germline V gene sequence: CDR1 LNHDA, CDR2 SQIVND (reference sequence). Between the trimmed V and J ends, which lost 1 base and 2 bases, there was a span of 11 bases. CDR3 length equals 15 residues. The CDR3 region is CASSIAGVSNYGYTF. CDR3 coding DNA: TGTGCCAGTAGTATAGCGGGGGTATCGAACTATGGCTACACCTTC. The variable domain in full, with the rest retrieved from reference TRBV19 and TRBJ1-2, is DGGITQSPKYLFRKEGQNVTLSCEQNLNHDAMYWYRQDPGQGLRLIYYSQIVNDFQKGDIAEGYSVSREKKESFPLTVTSAQKNPTAFYLCASSIAGVSNYGYTFGSGTRLTVV.

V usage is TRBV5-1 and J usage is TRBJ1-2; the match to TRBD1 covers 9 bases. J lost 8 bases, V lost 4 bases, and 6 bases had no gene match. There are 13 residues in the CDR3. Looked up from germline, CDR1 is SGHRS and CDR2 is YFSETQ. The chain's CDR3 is CASSTQGAEGYTF. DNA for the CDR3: TGCGCCAGCAGCACACAGGGGGCGGAAGGCTACACCTTC.

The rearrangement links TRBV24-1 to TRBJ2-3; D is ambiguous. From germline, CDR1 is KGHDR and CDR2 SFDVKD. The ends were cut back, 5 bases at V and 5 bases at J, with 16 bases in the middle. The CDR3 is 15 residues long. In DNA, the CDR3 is TGTGCCACCAGTGCCTCCACGGCTGCCCGAGATACGCAGTATTTT. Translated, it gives CATSASTAARDTQYF.

CDR3 bases: TGTGCCAGCAGCGGTTCGGGACAGGGGGCTTTCGCTAACTATGGCTACACCTTC. Translating gives CASSGSGQGAFANYGYTF. The V call is TRBV7-9, the J call TRBJ1-2; 12 bases fit TRBD1. V shed 5 bases and J 0 bases; nucleotides not matched to a gene: 10. The CDR3 totals 18 residues. Per germline, CDR1 SEHNR and CDR2 FQNEAQ (reference sequence).

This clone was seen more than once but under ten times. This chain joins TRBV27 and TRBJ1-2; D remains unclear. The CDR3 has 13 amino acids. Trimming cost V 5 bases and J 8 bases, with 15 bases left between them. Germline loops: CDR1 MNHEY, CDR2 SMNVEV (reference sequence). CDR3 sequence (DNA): TGTGCCAGCAGTCCTTCTCGGGGAGGCGGCTACACCTTC. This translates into CASSPSRGGGYTF.

In nucleotides, the CDR3 is TGTGCCAGCAGCTTAGAGTACCTCAGCACAGATACGCAGTATTTT. Its protein product is CASSLEYLSTDTQYF. This chain uses TRBV7-2 with TRBJ2-3; no clear D. The CDR3 has 15 residues. Germline CDR1 and CDR2: SGHTA and FQGNSA. The germline V and J ends were trimmed by 1 base and 0 bases, with 8 bases remaining between them.

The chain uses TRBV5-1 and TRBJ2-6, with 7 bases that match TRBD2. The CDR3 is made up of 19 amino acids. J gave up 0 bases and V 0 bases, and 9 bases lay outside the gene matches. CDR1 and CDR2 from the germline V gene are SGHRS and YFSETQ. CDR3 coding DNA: TGCGCCAGCAGCTTGGCCCCCGGGGGGACCTCCTCTGGGGCCAACGTCCTGACTTTC. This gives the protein CASSLAPGGTSSGANVLTF.

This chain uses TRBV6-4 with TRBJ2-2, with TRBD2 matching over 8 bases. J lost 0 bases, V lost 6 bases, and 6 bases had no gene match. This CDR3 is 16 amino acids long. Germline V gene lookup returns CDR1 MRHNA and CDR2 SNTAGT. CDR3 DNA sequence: TGTGCCAGCAGACCCCAAGCGGGGGCGAACACCGGGGAGCTGTTTTTT. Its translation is CASRPQAGANTGELFF.

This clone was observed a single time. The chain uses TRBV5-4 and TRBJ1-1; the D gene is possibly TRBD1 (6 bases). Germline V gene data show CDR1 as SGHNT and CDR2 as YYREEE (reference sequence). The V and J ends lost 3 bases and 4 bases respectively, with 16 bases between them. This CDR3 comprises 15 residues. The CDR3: CASSSKSGVGTEAFF. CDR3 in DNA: TGTGCCAGCAGCTCGAAATCAGGGGTGGGCACTGAAGCTTTCTTT.

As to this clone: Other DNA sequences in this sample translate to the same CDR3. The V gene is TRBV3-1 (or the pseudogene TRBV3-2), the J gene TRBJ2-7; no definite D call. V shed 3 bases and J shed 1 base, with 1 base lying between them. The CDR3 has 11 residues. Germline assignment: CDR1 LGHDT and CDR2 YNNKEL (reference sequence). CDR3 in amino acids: CASSQSYEQYF. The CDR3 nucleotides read TGTGCCAGCAGCCAGTCCTACGAGCAGTACTTC.

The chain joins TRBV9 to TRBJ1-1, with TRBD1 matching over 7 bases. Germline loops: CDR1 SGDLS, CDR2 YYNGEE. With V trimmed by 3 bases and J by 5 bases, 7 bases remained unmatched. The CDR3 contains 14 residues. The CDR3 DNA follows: TGTGCCAGCAGCGCCATGACAGGGAGGACTGAAGCTTTCTTT. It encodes CASSAMTGRTEAFF. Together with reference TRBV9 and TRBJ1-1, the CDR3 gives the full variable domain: DSGVTQTPKHLITATGQRVTLRCSPRSGDLSVYWYQQSLDQGLQFLIQYYNGEERAKGNILERFSAQQFPDLHSELNLSSLELGDSALYFCASSAMTGRTEAFFGQGTRLTVV.

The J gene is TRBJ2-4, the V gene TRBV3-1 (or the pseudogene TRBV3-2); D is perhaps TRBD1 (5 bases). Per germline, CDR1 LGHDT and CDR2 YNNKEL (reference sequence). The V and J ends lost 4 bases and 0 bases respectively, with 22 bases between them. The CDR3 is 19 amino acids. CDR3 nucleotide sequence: TGTGCCAGCAGCCCCGGCCGACAGTGGAAGTGTCTAGCCAAAAACATTCAGTACTTC. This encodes CASSPGRQWKCLAKNIQYF.